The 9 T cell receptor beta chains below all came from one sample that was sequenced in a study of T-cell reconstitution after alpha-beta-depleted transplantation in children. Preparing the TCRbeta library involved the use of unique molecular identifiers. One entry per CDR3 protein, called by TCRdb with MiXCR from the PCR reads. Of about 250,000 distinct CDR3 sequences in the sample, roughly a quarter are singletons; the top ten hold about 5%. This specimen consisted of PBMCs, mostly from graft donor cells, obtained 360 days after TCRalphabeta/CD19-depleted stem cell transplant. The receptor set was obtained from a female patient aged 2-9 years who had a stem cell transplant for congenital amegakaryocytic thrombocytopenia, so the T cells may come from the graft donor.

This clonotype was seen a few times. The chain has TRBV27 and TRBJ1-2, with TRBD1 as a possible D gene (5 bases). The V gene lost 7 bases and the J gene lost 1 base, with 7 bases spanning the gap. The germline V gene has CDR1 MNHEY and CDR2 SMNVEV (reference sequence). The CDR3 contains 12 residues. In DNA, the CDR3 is TGTGCCAGCAAGGGGCGTAACTATGGCTACACCTTC. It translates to CASKGRNYGYTF.

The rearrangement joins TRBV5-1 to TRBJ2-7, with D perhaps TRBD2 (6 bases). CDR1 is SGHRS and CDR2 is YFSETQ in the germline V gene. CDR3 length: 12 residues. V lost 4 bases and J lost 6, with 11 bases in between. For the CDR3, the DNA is TGCGCCAGCAGCCCCATCGGGGGCGAGCAGTACTTC. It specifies CASSPIGGEQYF. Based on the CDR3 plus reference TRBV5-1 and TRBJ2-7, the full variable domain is KAGVTQTPRYLIKTRGQQVTLSCSPISGHRSVSWYQQTPGQGLQFLFEYFSETQRNKGNFPGRFSGRQFSNSRSEMNVSTLELGDSALYLCASSPIGGEQYFGPGTRLTVT.

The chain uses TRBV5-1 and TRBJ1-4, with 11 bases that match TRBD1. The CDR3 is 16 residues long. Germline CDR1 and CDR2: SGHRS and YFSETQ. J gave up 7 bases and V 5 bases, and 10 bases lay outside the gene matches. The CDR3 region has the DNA TGCGCCAGCAGGCCGCCGACCGGGACAGGGGGTGAAAAACTGTTTTTT. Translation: CASRPPTGTGGEKLFF.

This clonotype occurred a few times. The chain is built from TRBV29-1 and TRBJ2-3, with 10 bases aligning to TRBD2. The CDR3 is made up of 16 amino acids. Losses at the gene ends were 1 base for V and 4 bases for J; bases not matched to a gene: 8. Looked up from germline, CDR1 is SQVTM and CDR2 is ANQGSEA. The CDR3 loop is CSVEGLAGVRADTQYF. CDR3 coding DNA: TGCAGCGTTGAAGGGCTAGCGGGGGTGAGGGCAGATACGCAGTATTTT.

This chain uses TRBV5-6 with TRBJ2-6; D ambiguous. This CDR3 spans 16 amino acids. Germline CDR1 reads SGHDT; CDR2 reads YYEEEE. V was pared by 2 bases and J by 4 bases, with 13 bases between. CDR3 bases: TGTGCCAGCAGCTTTTTAAGGGTACTCGGGGCCAACGTCCTGACTTTC. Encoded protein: CASSFLRVLGANVLTF.

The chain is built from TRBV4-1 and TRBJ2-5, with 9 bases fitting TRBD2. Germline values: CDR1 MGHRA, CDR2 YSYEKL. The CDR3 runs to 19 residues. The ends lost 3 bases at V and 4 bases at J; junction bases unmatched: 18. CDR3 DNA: TGCGCCAGCAGCCAGCCGTCGGGACTAGCCTCAGAAGGGGGAGAGACCCAGTACTTC. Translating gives CASSQPSGLASEGGETQYF.

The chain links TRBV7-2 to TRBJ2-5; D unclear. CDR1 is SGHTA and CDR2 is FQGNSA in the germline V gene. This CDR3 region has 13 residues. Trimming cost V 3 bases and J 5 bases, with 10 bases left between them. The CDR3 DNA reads TGTGCCAGCAGCTTCACCCACGAGGAGACCCAGTACTTC. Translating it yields CASSFTHEETQYF.

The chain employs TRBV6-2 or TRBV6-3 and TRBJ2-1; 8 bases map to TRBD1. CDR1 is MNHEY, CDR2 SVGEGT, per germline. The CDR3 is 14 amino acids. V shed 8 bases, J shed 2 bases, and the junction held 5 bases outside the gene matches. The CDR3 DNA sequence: TGTGCCAGCCTTGACAGGGGAGCCTACAATGAGCAGTTCTTC. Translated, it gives CASLDRGAYNEQFF.

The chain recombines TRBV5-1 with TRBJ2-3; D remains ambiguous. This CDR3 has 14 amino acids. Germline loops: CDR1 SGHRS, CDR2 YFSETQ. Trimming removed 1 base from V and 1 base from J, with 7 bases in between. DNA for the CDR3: TGCGCCAGCAGCTTGTGTCAGCGCACAGATACGCAGTATTTT. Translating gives CASSLCQRTDTQYF.